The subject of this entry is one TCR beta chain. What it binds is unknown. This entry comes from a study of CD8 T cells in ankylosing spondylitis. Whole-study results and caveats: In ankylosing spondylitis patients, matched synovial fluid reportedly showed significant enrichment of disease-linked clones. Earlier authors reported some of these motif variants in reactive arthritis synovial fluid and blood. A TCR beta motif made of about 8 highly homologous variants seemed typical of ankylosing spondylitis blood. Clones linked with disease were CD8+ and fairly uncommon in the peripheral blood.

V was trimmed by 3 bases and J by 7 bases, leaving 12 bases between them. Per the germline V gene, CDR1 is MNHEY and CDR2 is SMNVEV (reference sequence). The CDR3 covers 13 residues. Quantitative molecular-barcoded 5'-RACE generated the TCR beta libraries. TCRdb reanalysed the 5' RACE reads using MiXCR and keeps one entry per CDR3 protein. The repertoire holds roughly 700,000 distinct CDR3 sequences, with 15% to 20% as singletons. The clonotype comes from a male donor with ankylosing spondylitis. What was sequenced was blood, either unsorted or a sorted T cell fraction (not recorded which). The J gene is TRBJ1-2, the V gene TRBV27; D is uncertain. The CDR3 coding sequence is TGTGCCAGCAGTTTCGAAGGGCGGGGTGGCTACACCTTC. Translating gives CASSFEGRGGYTF.